The 21 T cell receptor beta chains listed next were all sequenced from one sample in a study of cytomegalovirus exposure and HLA in healthy donors. The repertoire was sequenced with immunoSEQ multiplex PCR; TCRdb's copy has only in-frame clones and lacks some. In the table there are under 150,000 clones, more than 85% of which are singletons. The sequenced material came from PBMCs. These receptors originate from a man aged 18-30 years in good health and CMV-seropositive.

The chain recombines TRBV5-8 with TRBJ2-7; D remains ambiguous. The CDR3 contains 15 residues. Germline V lookup: CDR1 SGHTS, CDR2 YDEGEE. The V end lost 2 bases, the J end lost 2 bases, and 14 bases lay between the germline ends. The CDR3 DNA sequence: TGTGCCAGCAGCTTCGATGTCCTGCCTACCTACGAGCAGTACTTC. It codes for CASSFDVLPTYEQYF.

The rearrangement uses TRBV5-1 and TRBJ1-2; D gene ambiguous. V dropped 0 bases and J dropped 5 bases, with 11 bases sitting between them. Germline V lookup: CDR1 SGHRS, CDR2 YFSETQ. This CDR3 region has 14 residues. Here the CDR3 reads CASSLGEGRYGYTF. Written as DNA, the CDR3 is TGCGCCAGCAGCTTGGGCGAGGGAAGGTATGGCTACACCTTC.

This CDR3 reads CASRRQGDQPQHF. CDR3 sequence (DNA): TGTGCCAGCAGGAGACAGGGAGATCAGCCCCAGCATTTT. The V gene is TRBV6-6, the J gene TRBJ1-5; TRBD1 aligns across 7 bases. Germline V CDR1 and CDR2: MNHNY, SVGAGI (reference sequence). The junction had 4 bases not matched to a gene; V was cut back by 6 bases and J by 5 bases. The CDR3 has 13 residues.

The CDR3 nucleotides are TGCAGCGTTGAAGCTCCAGGACAGGGGCGGTACGAGCAGTACTTC. Translated, it gives CSVEAPGQGRYEQYF. The chain couples TRBV29-1 to TRBJ2-7; 9 bases are shared with TRBD1. Unmatched junction bases numbered 8, after V lost 1 base and J lost 4 bases. This CDR3 contains 15 residues. Germline V CDR1 and CDR2: SQVTM, ANQGSEA.

The chain has TRBV18 and TRBJ2-3, with no clear D. The germline gives CDR1 KGHSH, CDR2 LQKENI. Trimming stripped 2 bases from V and 2 bases from J, with 8 bases between. The CDR3 loop spans 14 amino acids. The CDR3 coding sequence is TGTGCCAGCTCACCAAGCACCAACACAGATACGCAGTATTTT. It specifies CASSPSTNTDTQYF.

The V gene is TRBV7-2, the J gene TRBJ2-7; 11 nucleotides match TRBD1. Germline V gene lookup returns CDR1 SGHTA and CDR2 FQGNSA. V was pared by 7 bases and J by 4 bases, with 9 bases of the junction left unmatched. This CDR3 is 15 amino acids long. The CDR3 bases are TGTGCCAGCACCCAAGGACAGGGGGCTTCGTACGAGCAGTACTTC. This encodes CASTQGQGASYEQYF. Supplemented by reference TRBV7-2 and TRBJ2-7, the full variable domain reads GAGVSQSPSNKVTEKGKDVELRCDPISGHTALYWYRQSLGQGLEFLIYFQGNSAPDKSGLPSDRFSAERTGGSVSTLTIQRTQQEDSAVYLCASTQGQGASYEQYFGPGTRLTVT.

In its sample, this clone was seen many times. V and J are TRBV4-2 and TRBJ2-7, with 9 positions matching TRBD2. This CDR3 spans 16 amino acids. Germline V gene data show CDR1 as LGHNA and CDR2 as YNFKEQ. V gave up 0 bases and J gave up 5 bases; unmatched junction bases: 8. DNA for the CDR3: TGTGCCAGCAGCCAAGATAGGGCGGGAGGGCCAGACGAGCAGTACTTC. It yields the protein CASSQDRAGGPDEQYF.

The chain couples TRBV4-1 to TRBJ1-4; D not resolved. V lost 1 base and J 8 bases, leaving 14 bases between the germline ends. This CDR3 has 15 amino acids. The germline gives CDR1 MGHRA, CDR2 YSYEKL. For the CDR3, the DNA is TGCGCCAGCAGCCAAGTTATCAGAACTATGGAAAAACTGTTTTTT. It is translated as CASSQVIRTMEKLFF.

The V gene is TRBV5-1, the J gene TRBJ1-3; D perhaps matches TRBD1 (6 bases). The V gene lost 4 bases and the J gene lost 0 bases, with 17 bases spanning the gap. Germline CDR1 and CDR2: SGHRS and YFSETQ. This CDR3 is built from 17 residues. CDR3 bases: TGCGCCAGCAGCGATGTCGTACAGGGTGGCTCTGGAAACACCATATATTTT. It yields the protein CASSDVVQGGSGNTIYF. Full variable domain (missing parts from reference TRBV5-1 and TRBJ1-3): KAGVTQTPRYLIKTRGQQVTLSCSPISGHRSVSWYQQTPGQGLQFLFEYFSETQRNKGNFPGRFSGRQFSNSRSEMNVSTLELGDSALYLCASSDVVQGGSGNTIYFGEGSWLTVV.

The chain is built from TRBV11-2 and TRBJ2-7; TRBD1 aligns across 7 bases. The CDR3 contains 14 residues. The V and J ends lost 5 bases and 3 bases, in that order; junction bases with no gene match: 7. Germline CDR1 SGHAT, CDR2 FQNNGV. The CDR3 nucleotides are TGTGCCAGCAGCACCGAACCAGGGGGCTACGAGCAGTACTTC. Its protein product is CASSTEPGGYEQYF.

There are a few counts of this clone. J is TRBJ2-7 and V is TRBV11-2; D may be TRBD1 (5 bases). V lost 3 bases and J 1 base, leaving 13 bases between the germline ends. From germline, CDR1 is SGHAT and CDR2 FQNNGV. The CDR3 length is 15 residues. CDR3 nucleotide sequence: TGTGCCAGCAGCTTCCCCATAAGGGGATCCTACGAGCAGTACTTC. It specifies CASSFPIRGSYEQYF.

This chain links TRBV5-6 with TRBJ2-4, with unresolved D. The V gene's germline CDR1 is SGHDT and CDR2 YYEEEE. V lost 4 bases to trimming and J lost 1 base, with 15 bases between them. This CDR3 has 16 amino acids. Here the CDR3 DNA reads TGTGCCAGCAGCCCTTATGGAGTGACTGCCAAAAACATTCAGTACTTC. It codes for CASSPYGVTAKNIQYF.

This chain connects TRBV27 to TRBJ1-1; unclear D gene. The CDR3 length is 16 residues. Germline CDR1 MNHEY, CDR2 SMNVEV (reference sequence). V lost 4 bases and J lost 4, with 19 bases in between. The CDR3: CASSSNPSDGPTEAFF. CDR3 nucleotides: TGTGCCAGCAGTTCGAATCCGAGCGACGGTCCCACTGAAGCTTTCTTT.

This rearrangement joins TRBV5-1 to TRBJ1-2; 8 bases match TRBD1. CDR1 and CDR2 from the germline V gene are SGHRS and YFSETQ. CDR3 length equals 14 residues. V trimming: 5 bases; J trimming: 2 bases; junction bases outside the gene matches: 5. The CDR3 here is CASRGQGNNYGYTF. The CDR3 DNA reads as TGCGCCAGCAGAGGACAGGGTAACAACTATGGCTACACCTTC. Combining the CDR3 with reference TRBV5-1 and TRBJ1-2 gives the whole variable domain KAGVTQTPRYLIKTRGQQVTLSCSPISGHRSVSWYQQTPGQGLQFLFEYFSETQRNKGNFPGRFSGRQFSNSRSEMNVSTLELGDSALYLCASRGQGNNYGYTFGSGTRLTVV.

The V call is TRBV5-5, the J call TRBJ2-3, with 8 nucleotides matching TRBD2. The length of the CDR3 is 14 residues. The germline V gene encodes CDR1 SGHKS and CDR2 YYEKEE (reference sequence). V shed 4 bases, J shed 2 bases, and the junction held 3 bases outside the gene matches. CDR3 amino acids: CASSHSGVTDTQYF. The CDR3 DNA reads as TGTGCCAGCAGCCATAGCGGGGTCACAGATACGCAGTATTTT.

The chain couples TRBV9 to TRBJ2-2; 7 nucleotides align to TRBD2. After removal of 3 bases from V and 4 bases from J, the junction contained 3 bases not matched to a gene. The CDR3 length is 14 residues. Germline CDR1 and CDR2: SGDLS and YYNGEE. In DNA, the CDR3 is TGTGCCAGCAGCGAGACGGGAGGCACCGGGGAGCTGTTTTTT. Amino acids: CASSETGGTGELFF.

The chain has TRBV11-3 and TRBJ2-1; no clear D. Trimming pared 5 bases from V and 9 bases from J, leaving 14 bases between. CDR3 length: 13 residues. Germline lookup yields CDR1 SGHNT and CDR2 YENEEA. The CDR3 sequence is CASSRLKVGEQFF. In nucleotides, the CDR3 is TGTGCCAGCAGCAGATTAAAAGTCGGTGAGCAGTTCTTC.

The sample holds a few counts of this clone. The chain links TRBV6-5 to TRBJ2-3; D is perhaps TRBD2 (7 bases). Germline loops: CDR1 MNHEY, CDR2 SVGAGI. V shed 4 bases and J shed 8 bases, with 16 bases lying between them. There are 14 residues in the CDR3. CDR3 nucleotide sequence: TGTGCCAGCAGTTGGGGCGGAGGGGGGGGTACGCAGTATTTT. Amino acids: CASSWGGGGGTQYF.

The CDR3 nucleotides read TGTGCCAGTAGTGTAATCTTTCAGGGGCCCACTGAAGCTTTCTTT. Protein: CASSVIFQGPTEAFF. This rearrangement joins TRBV19 to TRBJ1-1; D is possibly TRBD1 (6 bases). This CDR3 comprises 15 residues. Germline V gene data show CDR1 as LNHDA and CDR2 as SQIVND (reference sequence). Trimming removed 5 bases at V and 4 bases at J, with 17 bases between.

The rearrangement links TRBV10-3 to TRBJ1-1; 9 nucleotides line up with TRBD1. With 4 bases clipped from V and 6 bases from J, the junction kept 18 bases outside the gene matches. The CDR3 is 18 residues long. Germline CDR1 is ENHRY and CDR2 is SYGVKD. CDR3 protein: CAISVGPGQGPGTAEAFF. The DNA of the CDR3 is TGTGCCATCAGTGTGGGGCCGGGACAGGGACCTGGGACGGCTGAAGCTTTCTTT.

The V gene is TRBV29-1, the J gene TRBJ1-2; D is undetermined. Deletions cut 3 bases from V and 7 bases from J, with 12 bases between. CDR3 size: 12 residues. The germline V gene has CDR1 SQVTM and CDR2 ANQGSEA. CDR3 residues: CSVDSRTGGYTF. The CDR3 region has the DNA TGCAGCGTTGACTCTAGGACTGGTGGCTACACCTTC.